This record concerns one T cell receptor beta chain sequence. This table comes from immunoSEQ multiplex PCR, and its TCRdb copy is limited to in-frame clones, with some not included. The sample holds about 31,000 clones, around 96% seen once. The sample originates from a study of T cells in tuberculosis. The TCR sequence derives from a donor between 10 and 35 years old with latent tuberculosis or without tuberculosis infection. Sequenced material: PBMCs.

The CDR3 protein is CASSHTDVGGDYTF. DNA for the CDR3: TGTGCCAGCTCACACACCGACGTTGGGGGCGACTACACCTTC. The rearrangement uses TRBV18 and TRBJ1-2; a weak D match, TRBD1 (6 bases). CDR3 length: 14 amino acids. CDR1 and CDR2 (germline): KGHSH, LQKENI. V was trimmed by 4 bases and J by 10 bases, leaving 19 bases between them.